The next 2 T cell receptor beta chains were all read from a single sample in a study of blood T cells in healthy people across ages. Combining a sample-barcoded 5' primer with a J-beta primer mix, a second PCR ran for roughly 7 to 12 cycles. TCRdb itself ran the 5' RACE reads through MiXCR, one entry per CDR3 protein. The repertoire holds some 690,000 distinct CDR3 sequences, about 20% seen once, with under 25% in the top ten. Sequenced input: blood. The receptors originated from a man in his 70s in good health.

This clonotype showed up just a few times. The gene calls are TRBV27 and TRBJ1-4, with TRBD1 as a possible D gene (6 bases). The CDR3 loop spans 15 amino acids. Per the germline V gene, CDR1 is MNHEY and CDR2 is SMNVEV (reference sequence). Trimming shortened V by 5 bases and J by 2 bases, and 12 bases separated the two germline ends. The CDR3 DNA reads TGTGCCAGCAGTCTGGGGGCGAGGACTAATGAAAAACTGTTTTTT. This codes for CASSLGARTNEKLFF.

The rearrangement uses TRBV9 and TRBJ1-1; D is ambiguous. This CDR3 region has 15 residues. V was trimmed by 0 bases and J by 3 bases, leaving 12 bases between them. The germline V gene has CDR1 SGDLS and CDR2 YYNGEE. CDR3 bases: TGTGCCAGCAGCGTAGCCCCGCTGAGGGACACTGAAGCTTTCTTT. Translating gives CASSVAPLRDTEAFF.